This T cell receptor (beta chain) appears in the sequencing data of a study of blood T cells in healthy people across ages. Points from the study as a whole: Estimated diversity, derived from one million T cells, was regarded as an underestimate. Strong correlation existed between TCR beta diversity and naive T cell percentage.

The second PCR ran about 6 to 12 cycles with a sample-barcoded 5' primer and J-beta primers. Each cDNA molecule, via a template-switch adaptor with 12 random nucleotides, was tagged. MiXCR was run by TCRdb on the 5' RACE reads, yielding one entry per CDR3 protein. The sample holds some 780,000 distinct CDR3 sequences, roughly 50% seen once. This clonotype was seen more than once but under ten times. Its antigen is as yet unknown. Total RNA was isolated from each sample in quantities of at least 6 micrograms. Material: blood. This clonotype was sampled from a man aged 35 to 55 in good health.

CDR3: CASSPNSGGAGETQYF. The CDR3 DNA sequence: TGTGCCAGCAGTCCGAATAGCGGGGGGGCGGGAGAGACCCAGTACTTC. The V and J genes are TRBV6-6 and TRBJ2-5; 11 bases agree with TRBD2. The CDR3 consists of 16 residues. J was trimmed by 4 bases and V by 5 bases; bases with no gene match: 9. Germline CDR1 is MNHNY and CDR2 is SVGAGI (reference sequence).